A selection of T cell receptor beta chains follows, all from one sample in a study of blood T cell repertoires in COVID-19. Clones were sequenced by immunoSEQ multiplex PCR, and TCRdb holds only the in-frame ones, with some missing. The table shows about 150,000 clones, with roughly 91% occurring only once. The sample taken for sequencing was peripheral blood. These receptors were collected from a man between 60 and 70 years old with active or convalescent COVID-19. Each CDR3 is given with its conserved first and last residue. The D gene is left open where the match is weak. Expanded clones are given a class, and other clones once, few, many or no size at all.

TGTGCCAGTAGTATCGGCCGGGACAGGGAAAATCAGCCCCAGCATTTT,CASSIGRDRENQPQHF,TRBJ1-5,.,TRBD1,TRBV19
TGTGCCAGCAGTCTCCCTTCCCCGGGCCAGGGCCAGAGCTCCTATAATTCACCCCTCCACTTT,CASSLPSPGQGQSSYNSPLHF,TRBJ1-6,.,.,TRBV28
TGCAGCGTTGAGGGGACTAGCGGGAGGGGGTCAAGGAATGAGCAGTTCTTC,CSVEGTSGRGSRNEQFF,TRBJ2-1,.,TRBD2,TRBV29-1
TGTGCCTGGAGGCCTTTGACGGCGGCGGGGAATGAGCAGTTCTTC,CAWRPLTAAGNEQFF,TRBJ2-1,.,.,TRBV30
TGTGCCAGTTCGGAGGAGGAGACCCAGTACTTC,CASSEEETQYF,TRBJ2-5,once,.,TRBV19
TGTGCCACCAGTGATGCGTTTAATACGCAGTATTTT,CATSDAFNTQYF,TRBJ2-3,.,.,TRBV24-1
TGTGCCAGCAGCCAAAGATACGGGCTAGCGGACTCCTACGAGCAGTACTTC,CASSQRYGLADSYEQYF,TRBJ2-7,.,TRBD2,TRBV4-2
TGTGCCAGCAGTCTCCGTAATTCACCCCTCCACTTT,CASSLRNSPLHF,TRBJ1-6,once,.,TRBV6-5
TGTGCCACCAGTGATCGGTCGGAGAGCACAGATACGCAGTATTTT,CATSDRSESTDTQYF,TRBJ2-3,.,.,TRBV24-1
TGTGCCAGCAGCGTGGTCGACACCATATATTTT,CASSVVDTIYF,TRBJ1-3,.,.,TRBV5-8
TGCGCCAGCAATCCTGAGGCAGGGGGTCACGAGCAGTACTTC,CASNPEAGGHEQYF,TRBJ2-7,.,TRBD1,TRBV5-1
TGTGCCAGCAGCTTAGGGCGGGCGGGAGAAGCTTTCTTT,CASSLGRAGEAFF,TRBJ1-1,.,.,TRBV7-2
TGTGCCAGCTCACTACAGGGAGATGAACTTGAGACGCAGTATTTT,CASSLQGDELETQYF,TRBJ2-3,.,.,TRBV18
TGTGCCAGCAGCCAACACTTAGCGGGGGCCGGATACGAGCAGTACTTC,CASSQHLAGAGYEQYF,TRBJ2-7,.,TRBD2,TRBV7-2
TGCGCCAGCAGCCAAGAAGCCAGGCCCTATGGTGGCTACACCTTC,CASSQEARPYGGYTF,TRBJ1-2,few,.,TRBV4-1
TGTGTCAGTAGAAAAAATACAGGGGTAGCGACCCAGTACTTC,CVSRKNTGVATQYF,TRBJ2-5,.,TRBD1,TRBV19
TGTGCCAGCAGCGAGGGAGGGGCGCCAGGGGCCAACGTCCTGACTTTC,CASSEGGAPGANVLTF,TRBJ2-6,.,TRBD2,TRBV6-2/TRBV6-3
TGTGCCTTCAAGGGGACTAGCGGGAGGGGGGAGCAGTTCTTC,CAFKGTSGRGEQFF,TRBJ2-1,few,TRBD2,TRBV30
TGCAGCGGACACAGGGGCGTGAACACTGAAGCTTTCTTT,CSGHRGVNTEAFF,TRBJ1-1,.,TRBD1,TRBV29-1
TGTGCCAGCAGCCCTATTACAGTGGCCCAGGTCCCCCCGTTTTTT,CASSPITVAQVPPFF,TRBJ1-4,.,.,TRBV7-8
TGTGCCAGCAGCGTAGTAGGAGGGACCCAAGAGACCCAGTACTTC,CASSVVGGTQETQYF,TRBJ2-5,.,.,TRBV9
TGCGCCAGCAGCTCCACAGGAAGAGATCAGCCCCAGCATTTT,CASSSTGRDQPQHF,TRBJ1-5,.,.,TRBV5-1
TGTGCCAGCAGTTCTGCGGGGCTTAGCTCTGGAAACACCATATATTTT,CASSSAGLSSGNTIYF,TRBJ1-3,.,.,TRBV28
TGCGCCAGCAGCCAAGGATCGGCGGGAGGATGGGATACGCAGTATTTT,CASSQGSAGGWDTQYF,TRBJ2-3,.,TRBD2,TRBV4-3
TGTGCCAGCAGCGTGTTACTAGGTGACACGCAGTATTTT,CASSVLLGDTQYF,TRBJ2-3,.,.,TRBV9
TGTGCCAGCAGTCCGGACAGGGGGCTTGGGGCTAATGAAAAACTGTTTTTT,CASSPDRGLGANEKLFF,TRBJ1-4,few,TRBD1,TRBV6-6
TGTGCCAGCTCACCTTCGGGACAGGGTGGCAATCAGCCCCAGCATTTT,CASSPSGQGGNQPQHF,TRBJ1-5,.,TRBD1,TRBV18
TGTGCCAGCAGCTTATTGGCAGGCGCTTTTGAAAAACTGTTTTTT,CASSLLAGAFEKLFF,TRBJ1-4,.,.,TRBV11-2
TGTGCCAGCAGCTCCTACACAGATACGCAGTATTTT,CASSSYTDTQYF,TRBJ2-3,.,.,TRBV7-9
TGTGCCAGCAGCTCCGCAGGGAATTATGGTGGCTACACCTTC,CASSSAGNYGGYTF,TRBJ1-2,once,.,TRBV28
TGTGCCAGCAGCCAAGACAGGGAGACCCAGTACTTC,CASSQDRETQYF,TRBJ2-5,.,.,TRBV3-1/TRBV3-2
TGTGCCAGCAGCTTGGACCCAGGGTATGGCTACACCTTC,CASSLDPGYGYTF,TRBJ1-2,.,.,TRBV5-5
TGTGCCAGCAGCCTATTATCGAGGAACACTGAAGCTTTCTTT,CASSLLSRNTEAFF,TRBJ1-1,.,.,TRBV7-9
TGTGCCAGCAGCGACCCCAGCGGGAGGGCCTCGGGCACCGGGGAGCTGTTTTTT,CASSDPSGRASGTGELFF,TRBJ2-2,.,TRBD2,TRBV9
TGTGCCAGCAGCCCCGGAGGCAGGAGGGCCCCCGGGGCCAACGTCCTGACTTTC,CASSPGGRRAPGANVLTF,TRBJ2-6,.,.,TRBV5-6
TGTGCCAGCAGTTACCTGGGGGACTCGCACACCGGGGAGCTGTTTTTT,CASSYLGDSHTGELFF,TRBJ2-2,many,.,TRBV6-2/TRBV6-3
TGTGCCTGGAGTCAGGGACAGGGGGCTCGCTCACCCCTCCACTTT,CAWSQGQGARSPLHF,TRBJ1-6,.,TRBD1,TRBV30